This is a list of T cell receptor beta chains from one sample in a study of cytomegalovirus exposure and HLA in healthy donors. TCRdb's copy holds only in-frame clones and misses some; the assay was immunoSEQ multiplex PCR. The sample carries some 150,000 clones, 80% to 90% recorded once. The source material was PBMCs. The receptors were sampled from a woman aged 45-60 years in good health and CMV-seronegative. CDR3s include the opening cysteine and the closing phenylalanine or tryptophan. A D gene is named only where the DNA matches it firmly. The listing skips clone size in some rows; elsewhere it reads once, few, many or a size class.

abundance	v_gene	d_gene	j_gene	CDR3aa	CDR3nt
few	TRBV30	TRBD1	TRBJ1-2	CAWSRGGQVNYGYTF	TGTGCCTGGAGTCGAGGTGGACAGGTGAACTATGGCTACACCTTC
-	TRBV5-4	TRBD2	TRBJ2-2	CASSWSGRLNTGELFF	TGTGCCAGCAGCTGGAGCGGGAGGTTAAACACCGGGGAGCTGTTTTTT
-	TRBV19	-	TRBJ1-1	CASSIQGLDTEAFF	TGTGCCAGTAGTATACAGGGTTTAGACACTGAAGCTTTCTTT
-	TRBV4-3	TRBD2	TRBJ2-1	CASSPRLAGGLWSYNEQFF	TGCGCCAGCAGCCCCCGACTAGCGGGAGGGCTCTGGTCCTACAATGAGCAGTTCTTC
-	TRBV19	TRBD1	TRBJ1-5	CATGEDSNQPQHF	TGTGCAACAGGGGAAGATAGCAATCAGCCCCAGCATTTT
-	TRBV6-6	-	TRBJ1-1	CASSTRDRPGGTEAFF	TGTGCCAGCAGCACGCGGGATAGACCCGGGGGCACTGAAGCTTTCTTT
-	TRBV27	TRBD1	TRBJ2-1	CASSRRGQGVIGFF	TGTGCCAGCAGCCGACGGGGACAGGGGGTTATAGGGTTCTTC
-	TRBV19	-	TRBJ1-4	CASSIEDSSPGEKLFF	TGTGCCAGTAGTATAGAGGACAGCTCCCCAGGCGAAAAACTGTTTTTT
-	TRBV5-5	-	TRBJ1-1	CASSSMVEGEAFF	TGTGCCAGCAGCTCGATGGTGGAGGGGGAAGCTTTCTTT
-	TRBV5-1	TRBD1	TRBJ2-7	CASSLGGQGRTYEQYF	TGCGCCAGCAGCTTGGGTGGACAGGGCCGGACCTACGAGCAGTACTTC
-	TRBV28	-	TRBJ1-2	CASRAPGNYGYTF	TGTGCCAGCAGGGCGCCGGGTAACTATGGCTACACCTTC
-	TRBV4-3	-	TRBJ2-7	CASSQDPAGSGSYEQYF	TGCGCCAGCAGCCAAGACCCGGCGGGTAGCGGCTCCTACGAGCAGTACTTC
-	TRBV14	-	TRBJ1-1	CASSQARGGATEAFF	TGTGCCAGCAGCCAAGCTCGCGGGGGTGCCACTGAAGCTTTCTTT
-	TRBV30	TRBD1	TRBJ1-2	CAWRRTGTGGQSNYGYTF	TGTGCCTGGAGGCGAACCGGGACAGGGGGTCAGTCTAACTATGGCTACACCTTC
few	TRBV7-2	-	TRBJ2-4	CASSLDGGADIQYF	TGTGCCAGCAGCTTAGATGGGGGGGCTGACATTCAGTACTTC
-	TRBV28	TRBD2	TRBJ2-3	CASRGGGAIADTQYF	TGTGCCAGCAGGGGCGGGGGGGCCATCGCAGATACGCAGTATTTT
-	TRBV4-2	-	TRBJ2-7	CASSQLWETTRNSYEQYF	TGTGCCAGCAGCCAGCTATGGGAGACTACCAGAAATTCCTACGAGCAGTACTTC
once	TRBV5-1	-	TRBJ1-5	CASSPGSGNQPQHF	TGCGCCAGCAGCCCAGGTTCTGGGAATCAGCCCCAGCATTTT
-	TRBV30	-	TRBJ2-7	CAWSDRGGEQYF	TGTGCCTGGAGTGACAGGGGAGGCGAGCAGTACTTC
-	TRBV6-6	TRBD2	TRBJ2-1	CASSYSGGGGKEQFF	TGTGCCAGCAGTTACTCGGGGGGGGGAGGGAAAGAGCAGTTCTTC
-	TRBV7-2	-	TRBJ1-1	CASSLLPWAEGTEAFF	TGTGCCAGCAGCCTCCTCCCCTGGGCGGAGGGCACTGAAGCTTTCTTT
-	TRBV6-1	TRBD2	TRBJ2-1	CASRTSGVDEQFF	TGTGCCAGCAGGACTAGCGGGGTGGATGAGCAGTTCTTC
-	TRBV9	TRBD2	TRBJ2-1	CASSVPSGSGYNEQFF	TGTGCCAGCAGCGTACCCAGCGGGAGTGGCTACAATGAGCAGTTCTTC
-	TRBV6-5	-	TRBJ2-5	CASNSGAGETQYF	TGTGCCAGCAACAGCGGTGCCGGCGAGACCCAGTACTTC
-	TRBV9	TRBD1	TRBJ1-1	CASSDGTDLNTEAFF	TGTGCCAGCAGCGATGGGACAGACCTGAACACTGAAGCTTTCTTT
-	TRBV19	TRBD2	TRBJ2-1	CASSRSGGYDEQFF	TGTGCCAGTAGTAGGAGCGGGGGGTACGATGAGCAGTTCTTC
few	TRBV5-8	TRBD1	TRBJ2-2	CATPNLTGTSGELFF	TGTGCCACTCCAAACCTGACAGGGACAAGCGGGGAGCTGTTTTTT
-	TRBV29-1	-	TRBJ1-4	CSISGETNEKLFF	TGCAGCATATCAGGGGAAACTAATGAAAAACTGTTTTTT
few	TRBV7-8	-	TRBJ1-5	CASSATPVLGNQPQHF	TGTGCCAGCAGCGCCACCCCAGTTTTGGGCAATCAGCCCCAGCATTTT
-	TRBV7-9	TRBD2	TRBJ2-3	CASSRRLAGLDTDTQYF	TGTGCCAGCAGCCGGCGACTAGCGGGGCTTGATACAGATACGCAGTATTTT
once	TRBV19	TRBD1	TRBJ1-2	CARNGNRGDYTF	TGTGCCAGGAACGGAAACAGGGGAGACTACACCTTC
-	TRBV11-2	-	TRBJ2-2	CASSSNNGANTGELFF	TGTGCCAGCAGTTCTAACAACGGGGCGAACACCGGGGAGCTGTTTTTT
-	TRBV28	TRBD2	TRBJ2-7	CASSLRGSYEQYF	TGTGCCAGCAGTTTGCGGGGGAGCTACGAGCAGTACTTC
once	TRBV19	-	TRBJ2-7	CASSPALSSSYEQYF	TGTGCCAGTAGTCCGGCTCTCTCTAGCTCCTACGAGCAGTACTTC
-	TRBV30	-	TRBJ2-7	CAWSSEEHYEQYF	TGTGCCTGGAGCTCAGAAGAACACTACGAGCAGTACTTC
-	TRBV9	TRBD2	TRBJ2-1	CASSGGLAGGESSYNEQFF	TGTGCCAGCAGCGGTGGGCTAGCGGGGGGGGAGAGCTCCTACAATGAGCAGTTCTTC
few	TRBV6-5	-	TRBJ1-5	CASTERVGNQPQHF	TGTGCCAGCACGGAACGGGTTGGTAATCAGCCCCAGCATTTT
-	TRBV4-3	-	TRBJ1-4	CASSQDVGRGSYNEKLFF	TGCGCCAGCAGCCAAGATGTAGGCAGGGGATCTTATAATGAAAAACTGTTTTTT
-	TRBV27	TRBD1	TRBJ1-5	CASRKQGNNQPQHF	TGTGCCAGCAGAAAACAGGGGAATAATCAGCCCCAGCATTTT
-	TRBV27	TRBD2	TRBJ2-7	CASRTSGRPHEQYF	TGTGCCAGCAGGACTAGCGGGAGGCCTCACGAGCAGTACTTC
-	TRBV7-8	TRBD1	TRBJ2-3	CASSLRPGQGISNTDTQYF	TGTGCCAGCAGCCTACGCCCGGGACAGGGGATTAGTAACACAGATACGCAGTATTTT
-	TRBV18	TRBD1	TRBJ1-2	CASSLRHSGTAENYGYTF	TGTGCCAGCTCACTCAGACACTCCGGGACAGCTGAGAACTATGGCTACACCTTC
few	TRBV5-4	-	TRBJ2-2	CASSFDTGELFF	TGTGCCAGCAGCTTCGACACCGGGGAGCTGTTTTTT
-	TRBV12-5	TRBD1	TRBJ1-1	CASGLVAWTGTGYTDTEAFF	TGTGCTAGTGGTTTGGTAGCGTGGACCGGGACAGGGTACACAGACACTGAAGCTTTCTTT
once	TRBV5-1	-	TRBJ1-1	CASSLGLRNTEAFF	TGCGCCAGCAGCCTGGGACTTAGGAACACTGAAGCTTTCTTT